This is a list of T cell receptor beta chains from one sample in a study of response to subunit inactivated influenza vaccine. TCRdb itself ran the RT-PCR reads through MiXCR, one entry per CDR3 protein. The top ten clones hold over 2.5% of a sample with approximately 520,000 distinct CDR3 sequences, approximately 16% of them seen once. The material was CD4+ T cells sorted from PBMCs, obtained around 2 years after vaccination. The receptors here all came from a man aged 50-75 years who received an inactivated influenza vaccine. Each CDR3 is given with its conserved first and last residue. Fields, in order: CDR3 length, D gene, clone size, J gene, V gene, CDR3 protein, CDR3 DNA. The D gene is left open where the match is weak. Size is omitted from some rows. Given values are once, few, many or a class for expanded clones.

>14|-|few|TRBJ2-3|TRBV3-1
CASSQTGRTDTQYF
TGTGCCAGCAGTCAGACAGGCCGCACAGATACGCAGTATTTT
>11|-|-|TRBJ2-3|TRBV20-1
CSASNTDTQYF
TGCAGTGCTAGCAACACAGATACGCAGTATTTT
>13|-|few|TRBJ1-2|TRBV4-2
CASSQEGLNGYTF
TGTGCCAGCAGCCAAGAGGGGCTTAATGGCTACACCTTC
>12|-|-|TRBJ1-2|TRBV24-1
CATSDLKYGYTF
TGTGCCACCAGTGATTTGAAGTATGGCTACACCTTC
>13|-|-|TRBJ1-4|TRBV20-1
CSASGTYGGKLFF
TGCAGTGCTAGCGGCACCTACGGGGGAAAACTGTTTTTT
>15|-|-|TRBJ1-2|TRBV3-1
CASSQGTGFTYGYTF
TGTGCCAGCAGCCAAGGCACGGGATTTACCTATGGCTACACCTTC
>13|-|-|TRBJ2-7|TRBV20-1
CSASYASSYEQYF
TGCAGTGCTAGCTATGCTAGCTCCTACGAGCAGTACTTC
>13|TRBD1|-|TRBJ2-7|TRBV7-7
CASSLGQGLEQYF
TGTGCTAGCAGCCTGGGACAGGGACTGGAGCAGTACTTC
>15|-|few|TRBJ2-2|TRBV3-1
CASSQRVMDTGELFF
TGTGCCAGCAGCCAACGGGTTATGGACACCGGGGAGCTGTTTTTT
>14|TRBD1|-|TRBJ2-7|TRBV28
CASRRQGITYEQYF
TGTGCCAGCAGGCGACAGGGAATCACCTACGAGCAGTACTTC
>14|-|few|TRBJ2-5|TRBV10-3
CAISEGQISGTQYF
TGTGCCATCAGTGAGGGGCAAATCTCAGGGACCCAGTACTTC
>19|TRBD1|-|TRBJ1-1|TRBV7-3
CASSLTSSGTGYGNTEAFF
TGTGCCAGCAGCTTAACGTCTTCCGGGACAGGGTATGGAAACACTGAAGCTTTCTTT
>14|-|few|TRBJ1-1|TRBV5-6
CASSPGTPGTEAFF
TGTGCCAGCAGCCCGGGAACCCCCGGTACTGAAGCTTTCTTT
>14|-|few|TRBJ2-7|TRBV28
CASSFLGRDYEQYF
TGTGCCAGCAGTTTCTTAGGACGGGACTACGAGCAGTACTTC
>15|TRBD1|few|TRBJ2-1|TRBV5-1
CASSLGPTGSNEQFF
TGCGCCAGCAGCTTAGGACCGACAGGGTCGAATGAGCAGTTCTTC
>14|TRBD2|-|TRBJ2-7|TRBV10-3
CAISVKVAGYEQYF
TGTGCCATCAGTGTGAAGGTAGCGGGATACGAGCAGTACTTC
>13|-|few|TRBJ1-2|TRBV29-1
CSVEGGAYYGYTF
TGCAGCGTTGAAGGGGGGGCCTACTATGGCTACACCTTC
>16|-|-|TRBJ1-1|TRBV18
CASSPPRGDGNTEAFF
TGTGCCAGCTCACCACCGAGGGGGGATGGTAACACTGAAGCTTTCTTT
>13|-|-|TRBJ1-4|TRBV5-1
CASSGGLNEKLFF
TGCGCCAGCAGCGGGGGACTTAATGAAAAACTGTTTTTT
>15|TRBD1|-|TRBJ2-1|TRBV19
CASSRQGTFYNEQFF
TGTGCCAGTAGCCGACAGGGAACGTTCTACAATGAGCAGTTCTTC
>15|-|few|TRBJ2-1|TRBV10-3
CAISGADSSYNEQFF
TGTGCCATCAGTGGTGCGGATAGCTCCTACAATGAGCAGTTCTTC
>14|-|-|TRBJ1-5|TRBV19
CASSSQGRYQPQHF
TGTGCCAGTAGTAGCCAAGGACGGTATCAGCCCCAGCATTTT
>14|TRBD2|few|TRBJ2-3|TRBV5-1
CASSLLAGPDTQYF
TGCGCCAGCAGCTTACTAGCGGGGCCCGATACGCAGTATTTT
>16|-|many|TRBJ2-3|TRBV5-1
CASSRALIGSTDTQYF
TGCGCCAGCAGTCGGGCCCTGATAGGTAGCACAGATACGCAGTATTTT
>14|-|-|TRBJ2-5|TRBV5-1
CASSPEGRKETQYF
TGCGCCAGCAGTCCAGAGGGACGGAAAGAGACCCAGTACTTC